This entry concerns a single T cell receptor (beta chain). V was cut by 2 bases and J by 5 bases, with 16 bases left in between. CDR1 and CDR2 from the germline V gene are GTSNPN and SVGIG (reference sequence). CDR3 length: 15 residues. The source of the sample is a study of T cells in Graves' hyperthyroidism and ophthalmopathy. Newly diagnosed hyperthyroidism patients aged 18 to 65 years had disease lasting under 2 months. Amplification targeted TCR beta CDR3 regions from RNA transcripts. First-round RT-PCR targeting the TCR CDR3 was performed with the HTBI primer set. One entry per CDR3 protein results from TCRdb running MiXCR on the multiplex PCR reads. The sample records roughly 350,000 distinct CDR3 sequences, 11% to 15% being singletons.

The source material was blood. The TCR sequence derives from a woman between 25 and 40 years old with Graves' hyperthyroidism. The rearrangement uses TRBV30 and TRBJ1-5; no clear D. CDR3 residues: CAWSWRRGKDQPQHF. In DNA form, the CDR3 reads TGTGCCTGGAGTTGGAGACGAGGGAAAGATCAGCCCCAGCATTTT.